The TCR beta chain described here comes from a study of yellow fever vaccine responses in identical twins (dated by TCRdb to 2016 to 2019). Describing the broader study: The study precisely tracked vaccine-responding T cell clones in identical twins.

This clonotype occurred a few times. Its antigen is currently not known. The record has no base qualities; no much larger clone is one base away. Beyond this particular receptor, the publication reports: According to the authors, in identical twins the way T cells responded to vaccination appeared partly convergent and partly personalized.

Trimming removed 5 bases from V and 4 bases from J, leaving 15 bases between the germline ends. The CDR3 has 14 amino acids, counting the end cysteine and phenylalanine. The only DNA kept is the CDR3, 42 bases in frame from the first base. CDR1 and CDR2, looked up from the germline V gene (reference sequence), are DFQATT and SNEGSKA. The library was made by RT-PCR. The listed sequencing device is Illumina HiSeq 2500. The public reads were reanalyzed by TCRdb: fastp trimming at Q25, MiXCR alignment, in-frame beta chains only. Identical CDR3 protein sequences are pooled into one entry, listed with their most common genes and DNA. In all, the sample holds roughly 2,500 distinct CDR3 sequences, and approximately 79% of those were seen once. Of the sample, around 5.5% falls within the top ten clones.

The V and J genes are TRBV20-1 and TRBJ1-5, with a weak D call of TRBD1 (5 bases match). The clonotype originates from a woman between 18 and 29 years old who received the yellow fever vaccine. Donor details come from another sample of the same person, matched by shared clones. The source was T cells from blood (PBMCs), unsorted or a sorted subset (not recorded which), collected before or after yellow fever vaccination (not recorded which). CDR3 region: CSAVTGRENQPQHF. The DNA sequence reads TGCAGTGCTGTTACGGGACGAGAAAATCAGCCCCAGCATTTT.